One T cell receptor (beta chain) is described in this entry. Its antigen is currently unknown. This record belongs to a study of CD8+ T cells in alopecia areata. Overall study context: Treatment comprised oral tofacitinib, 5 to 10 mg twice daily, in treated patients. After 6 to 18 months of tofacitinib, follow-up continued 6 months off drug.

The germline gives CDR1 MNHNS, CDR2 SASEGT. V was trimmed by 2 bases and J by 5 bases, leaving 10 bases between them. This CDR3 comprises 15 residues. Study findings and constraints: Higher clonality than in normal scalp was seen in lesional scalp, especially alopecia totalis/universalis.

Alopecia areata patients had lesional scalp punch biopsies and peripheral blood taken from them. RNA was extracted and reverse transcribed into cDNA as the sequencing template. Clones were sequenced by immunoSEQ multiplex PCR, and TCRdb holds only the in-frame ones, with some missing. The sample yields more than 11,000 clones, about 50% seen once. The input for sequencing was skin, taken at week 0. The genes are TRBV6-1 and TRBJ1-6; tentative D call: TRBD1 (6 bases). This TCR came from a human donor with alopecia areata. The CDR3, as DNA: TGTGCCAGCAGTGAACAGGACAGAAATAATTCACCCCTCCACTTT. Its protein is CASSEQDRNNSPLHF.